This T cell receptor (beta chain) was documented in a study of blood T cell repertoires in COVID-19 (dated by TCRdb to the early 2020s). About the investigation overall: The collaborator samples originated in the United States, Italy and Spain and spanned the acute and convalescent phases of COVID-19. The prospective study material was composed of cDNA or gDNA derived from T cells, B-cell-depleted T cells, or PBMCs. The dataset comprised deeply sampled blood TCRbeta repertoires from subjects exposed to, actively infected with, or recovered from COVID-19. The repertoires were released in a freely available public database meant as a resource for research on the immune response to SARS-CoV-2. Samples were obtained from the ongoing ImmuneRACE study (first 160 participants) and from 950 to 1,500 subjects provided by 6 global collaborators. Sample metadata almost always included a de-identified subject ID, COVID-19 status, age in years and sex. Where available, HLA class I and class II types were obtained from metadata supplied by the sample provider rather than from assay-based typing. The paper as a whole reports these results and caveats: Clinical and demographic metadata were provided uncurated, with the amount varying by source and participant.

In regard to this clone: Its antigen target is currently unknown. Within one base of it there is no much larger clone, and no base qualities were kept.

One collaborating source in Seattle enrolled patients during active infection and followed them longitudinally through the course of disease. Each collaborating institution followed its own protocols to collect whole blood in K2EDTA tubes. For TCRbeta analysis, collaborators shipped samples in one of three forms: frozen whole blood, isolated PBMCs, or DNA extracted from either of those sample types. TCRbeta CDR3 regions were amplified from genomic DNA using the immunoSEQ Assay, a bias-controlled multiplex PCR. The published analysis was carried out like this. Within the assay, amplification of reference gene primers was used to estimate how many nucleated cells each sample contained. To quantify the absolute abundance of each unique TCRbeta CDR3 rearrangement, sequence reads were collapsed and filtered. For each sample, productive Simpson clonality was calculated as the square root of Simpson's diversity index across productive rearrangements. Imported from immuneACCESS, the table was reduced by TCRdb to in-frame sequences with V and J called. These copies leave out some clones; in studies compared against another copy, an unresolved V gene accounts for under half, and the cause of the remainder is not known. V and J calls and clone size follow that table, whereas D and trimming were derived from the DNA. This sample gives about 230,000 clones in total; over 75% of them show up just once. The ten biggest clones cover 11% of the sample.

Counted from cysteine to phenylalanine, this CDR3 has 17 amino acids. Only the CDR3 portion is preserved as DNA: 51 bases, with reading frame beginning at the first base. The germline V gene (reference sequence) provides CDR1 SEHNR and CDR2 FQNEAQ. Compared with germline, V lacks 1 base and J lacks 5 bases; bases without a gene match: 12. The sequence joins TRBV7-9 to TRBJ2-7, with 9 middle bases fitting TRBD2. The receptor was derived from a man aged 50 or older with COVID-19, enrolled during active disease. Sequenced input: peripheral blood. CDR3 loop: CASSLGASGIYDHEQYF. The nucleotide sequence is TGTGCCAGCAGCTTAGGGGCTAGCGGGATCTACGACCACGAGCAGTACTTC.